The rows below give T cell receptor beta chains drawn from one sample of a study of PD-1 blockade in classical Hodgkin lymphoma. Only in-frame clones appear in the TCRdb table, and some are missing; sequencing was by immunoSEQ multiplex PCR. The table includes roughly 25,000 clones, around 69% detected once. Sequenced here: peripheral blood mononuclear cells (PBMCs), sampled before the second cycle of nivolumab. These receptor sequences come from a human donor with classical Hodgkin lymphoma. CDR3s include the opening cysteine and the closing phenylalanine or tryptophan. D genes are given only for firm matches. Where a row states a size, it is once, few, many or the class of an expanded clone; other rows omit it.

D gene: -
V gene: TRBV9
clone size: -
J gene: TRBJ1-1
CDR3 length: 14
CDR3 DNA: TGTGCCAGCAGCGTAGCTACGGGGAACACTGAAGCTTTCTTT
CDR3 protein: CASSVATGNTEAFF

D gene: TRBD1
V gene: TRBV2
clone size: -
J gene: TRBJ1-5
CDR3 length: 14
CDR3 DNA: TGTGCCAGCAGACTCGACAGGGCTAATCAGCCCCAGCATTTT
CDR3 protein: CASRLDRANQPQHF

D gene: TRBD2
V gene: TRBV4-1
clone size: -
J gene: TRBJ2-5
CDR3 length: 16
CDR3 DNA: TGCGCCAGCAGCCCTCCTCACGGCGGGAGACAAGAGACCCAGTACTTC
CDR3 protein: CASSPPHGGRQETQYF

D gene: TRBD1
V gene: TRBV28
clone size: -
J gene: TRBJ1-5
CDR3 length: 16
CDR3 DNA: TGTGCCAGCGGGACAGGGCAGACTTATAGCAATCAGCCCCAGCATTTT
CDR3 protein: CASGTGQTYSNQPQHF

D gene: TRBD1
V gene: TRBV6-5
clone size: -
J gene: TRBJ1-6
CDR3 length: 15
CDR3 DNA: TGTGCCAGCAGTCCCGGGGACAGGGAAGCTTCACCCCTCCACTTT
CDR3 protein: CASSPGDREASPLHF

D gene: -
V gene: TRBV5-1
clone size: -
J gene: TRBJ2-3
CDR3 length: 16
CDR3 DNA: TGCGCCAGCAGCTGGGTCAGGGGATGGGACACAGATACGCAGTATTTT
CDR3 protein: CASSWVRGWDTDTQYF

D gene: -
V gene: TRBV5-6
clone size: -
J gene: TRBJ2-6
CDR3 length: 17
CDR3 DNA: TGTGCCAGCAGCTTATTAGCCCCAGGCTCTGGGGCCAACGTCCTGACTTTC
CDR3 protein: CASSLLAPGSGANVLTF

D gene: -
V gene: TRBV7-2
clone size: medium-sized
J gene: TRBJ1-5
CDR3 length: 14
CDR3 DNA: TGTGCCAGCAGCAAAGACACCCTCAATCAGCCCCAGCATTTT
CDR3 protein: CASSKDTLNQPQHF

D gene: -
V gene: TRBV6-5
clone size: -
J gene: TRBJ1-6
CDR3 length: 16
CDR3 DNA: TGTGCCAGCAGTTACTCCCCAGGGGCGCCGGATTCACCCCTCCACTTT
CDR3 protein: CASSYSPGAPDSPLHF

D gene: TRBD2
V gene: TRBV19
clone size: -
J gene: TRBJ2-7
CDR3 length: 15
CDR3 DNA: TGTGTCAGTAGTTTGACTAGCAGCTCCTCCTACGAGCAGTACTTC
CDR3 protein: CVSSLTSSSSYEQYF

D gene: -
V gene: TRBV29-1
clone size: -
J gene: TRBJ2-5
CDR3 length: 13
CDR3 DNA: TGCAGCGTTGAACAGGGTCTGGTGGAGACCCAGTACTTC
CDR3 protein: CSVEQGLVETQYF

D gene: -
V gene: TRBV19
clone size: once
J gene: TRBJ1-2
CDR3 length: 13
CDR3 DNA: TGTGCCAGTAGCCCCAGGCAGTACTATGGCTACACCTTC
CDR3 protein: CASSPRQYYGYTF

D gene: -
V gene: TRBV28
clone size: -
J gene: TRBJ2-2
CDR3 length: 13
CDR3 DNA: TGTGCCAGCATCCACCTTGTTACCGGGGAGCTGTTTTTT
CDR3 protein: CASIHLVTGELFF

D gene: -
V gene: TRBV28
clone size: few
J gene: TRBJ2-2
CDR3 length: 12
CDR3 DNA: TGTGCCAGCAGTCCATGGGGAGGGGAGCTGTTTTTT
CDR3 protein: CASSPWGGELFF

D gene: -
V gene: TRBV7-2
clone size: -
J gene: TRBJ1-3
CDR3 length: 14
CDR3 DNA: TGTGCCAGCAGCCTTCATAGCTCTGGAAACACCATATATTTT
CDR3 protein: CASSLHSSGNTIYF

D gene: TRBD1
V gene: TRBV19
clone size: -
J gene: TRBJ2-7
CDR3 length: 15
CDR3 DNA: TGTGCCAGTAGTAAGGGACAGGGGTCCGCCTACGAGCAGTACTTC
CDR3 protein: CASSKGQGSAYEQYF

D gene: -
V gene: TRBV6-5
clone size: few
J gene: TRBJ1-2
CDR3 length: 14
CDR3 DNA: TGTGCCAGCAGTTACTCGAGAGTTAACTATGGCTACACCTTC
CDR3 protein: CASSYSRVNYGYTF

D gene: -
V gene: TRBV5-1
clone size: -
J gene: TRBJ1-2
CDR3 length: 15
CDR3 DNA: TGCGCCAGCAGCTTGGAGGCGGGGATCAACTATGGCTACACCTTC
CDR3 protein: CASSLEAGINYGYTF

D gene: -
V gene: TRBV7-9
clone size: -
J gene: TRBJ1-3
CDR3 length: 14
CDR3 DNA: TGTGCCAGCAGCTTAGGGGGGTCTGGAAACACCATATATTTT
CDR3 protein: CASSLGGSGNTIYF

D gene: TRBD2
V gene: TRBV19
clone size: -
J gene: TRBJ2-1
CDR3 length: 16
CDR3 DNA: TGTGCCAGTAGCCGTGGCGGGGGTAGCTCCTACAATGAGCAGTTCTTC
CDR3 protein: CASSRGGGSSYNEQFF

D gene: -
V gene: TRBV7-2
clone size: few
J gene: TRBJ1-5
CDR3 length: 13
CDR3 DNA: TGTGCCAGCTCCACGGGATCGGGCCAGCCCCAGCATTTT
CDR3 protein: CASSTGSGQPQHF

D gene: -
V gene: TRBV30
clone size: -
J gene: TRBJ1-2
CDR3 length: 13
CDR3 DNA: TGTGCCTGGGGCCGCGACAGACCATATGGCTACACCTTC
CDR3 protein: CAWGRDRPYGYTF

D gene: TRBD1
V gene: TRBV5-1
clone size: -
J gene: TRBJ1-2
CDR3 length: 16
CDR3 DNA: TGCGCCAGCAGCGGAACCGGGACAGGGGGAAGAGTTGGCTACACCTTC
CDR3 protein: CASSGTGTGGRVGYTF

D gene: -
V gene: TRBV9
clone size: -
J gene: TRBJ2-3
CDR3 length: 15
CDR3 DNA: TGTGCCAGCAGCGTAGGGGGCAGGGTAGCAGATACGCAGTATTTT
CDR3 protein: CASSVGGRVADTQYF

D gene: -
V gene: TRBV21-1
clone size: -
J gene: TRBJ2-7
CDR3 length: 16
CDR3 DNA: TGTGCCAGCAGCAAAAGGGGGGTAGCGGGAGGCTACGAGCAGTACTTC
CDR3 protein: CASSKRGVAGGYEQYF

D gene: TRBD2
V gene: TRBV19
clone size: -
J gene: TRBJ2-1
CDR3 length: 16
CDR3 DNA: TGTGCCAGTAGTATGACTAGCGGGAGGGCCTACAATGAGCAGTTCTTC
CDR3 protein: CASSMTSGRAYNEQFF

D gene: -
V gene: TRBV19
clone size: -
J gene: TRBJ2-7
CDR3 length: 13
CDR3 DNA: TGTGCCAGTAGTCCCGGGAGTATCAACGAGCAGTACTTC
CDR3 protein: CASSPGSINEQYF

D gene: -
V gene: TRBV20-1
clone size: -
J gene: TRBJ2-1
CDR3 length: 11
CDR3 DNA: TGCAGTGCTAGCCAGGGTAATGAGCAGTTCTTC
CDR3 protein: CSASQGNEQFF

D gene: TRBD1
V gene: TRBV7-9
clone size: -
J gene: TRBJ1-3
CDR3 length: 14
CDR3 DNA: TGTGCCAGCAAAGGACAGGGGGCAGGAAACACCATATATTTT
CDR3 protein: CASKGQGAGNTIYF

D gene: -
V gene: TRBV18
clone size: -
J gene: TRBJ2-3
CDR3 length: 11
CDR3 DNA: TGTGCCAGCTCACGCACAGATACGCAGTATTTT
CDR3 protein: CASSRTDTQYF

D gene: -
V gene: TRBV9
clone size: -
J gene: TRBJ1-3
CDR3 length: 16
CDR3 DNA: TGTGCCAGCAGCGTAGTACCGGGTTTCCCTGGAAACACCATATATTTT
CDR3 protein: CASSVVPGFPGNTIYF

D gene: -
V gene: TRBV29-1
clone size: -
J gene: TRBJ2-7
CDR3 length: 12
CDR3 DNA: TGCAGCGTTGAAGAGCGGGACTACGAGCAGTACTTC
CDR3 protein: CSVEERDYEQYF

D gene: -
V gene: TRBV10-3
clone size: -
J gene: TRBJ1-3
CDR3 length: 16
CDR3 DNA: TGTGCCATCAGTGAGTCCCCCGATAACTCTGGAAACACCATATATTTT
CDR3 protein: CAISESPDNSGNTIYF

D gene: -
V gene: TRBV18
clone size: few
J gene: TRBJ1-1
CDR3 length: 13
CDR3 DNA: TGTGCCAGCTCACCGACAGAGAACACTGAAGCTTTCTTT
CDR3 protein: CASSPTENTEAFF

D gene: -
V gene: TRBV18
clone size: -
J gene: TRBJ2-5
CDR3 length: 15
CDR3 DNA: TGTGCCAGCTCCCCGGGGACCGGGGGCGAAGAGACCCAGTACTTC
CDR3 protein: CASSPGTGGEETQYF

D gene: -
V gene: TRBV27
clone size: -
J gene: TRBJ1-2
CDR3 length: 14
CDR3 DNA: TGTGCCAGCAGTTTATATGGGCTCGACTATGGCTACACCTTC
CDR3 protein: CASSLYGLDYGYTF

D gene: -
V gene: TRBV6-6
clone size: few
J gene: TRBJ2-5
CDR3 length: 13
CDR3 DNA: TGTGCCAGCAGACTACCGACTGGAGAGACCCAGTACTTC
CDR3 protein: CASRLPTGETQYF

D gene: TRBD1
V gene: TRBV5-1
clone size: -
J gene: TRBJ1-5
CDR3 length: 15
CDR3 DNA: TGCGCCAGCAGCTTGGTTCCAGGGGGTATCCAGCCCCAGCATTTT
CDR3 protein: CASSLVPGGIQPQHF

D gene: -
V gene: TRBV5-1
clone size: -
J gene: TRBJ2-3
CDR3 length: 15
CDR3 DNA: TGCGCCAGCAGCTTGGAGTCTACCCCAGCAGATACGCAGTATTTT
CDR3 protein: CASSLESTPADTQYF

D gene: TRBD1
V gene: TRBV28
clone size: -
J gene: TRBJ1-2
CDR3 length: 13
CDR3 DNA: TGTGCCAGCAGCCATCTGGGGACAGAAGGCTACACCTTC
CDR3 protein: CASSHLGTEGYTF

D gene: -
V gene: TRBV19
clone size: -
J gene: TRBJ2-7
CDR3 length: 14
CDR3 DNA: TGTGCCAGTAAAGAGGCAGGCCAAGGCCCCGAGCAGTACTTC
CDR3 protein: CASKEAGQGPEQYF

D gene: -
V gene: TRBV7-2
clone size: -
J gene: TRBJ1-2
CDR3 length: 14
CDR3 DNA: TGTGCCAGCAGCTTAGCGGAGTTCCGCTATGGCTACACCTTC
CDR3 protein: CASSLAEFRYGYTF

D gene: TRBD2
V gene: TRBV10-3
clone size: -
J gene: TRBJ2-7
CDR3 length: 14
CDR3 DNA: TGTGCCATCAGTGAGTTCCGGGGGGTCTACGAGCAGTACTTC
CDR3 protein: CAISEFRGVYEQYF

D gene: TRBD1
V gene: TRBV19
clone size: -
J gene: TRBJ2-3
CDR3 length: 15
CDR3 DNA: TGTGCCAGTAGTAGAATGGGGACAGCTACAGATACGCAGTATTTT
CDR3 protein: CASSRMGTATDTQYF

D gene: TRBD2
V gene: TRBV7-9
clone size: -
J gene: TRBJ2-7
CDR3 length: 15
CDR3 DNA: TGTGCCAGCAGCTATGGCGGGAGCCAGGGCTACGAGCAGTACTTC
CDR3 protein: CASSYGGSQGYEQYF

D gene: TRBD1
V gene: TRBV6-5
clone size: -
J gene: TRBJ1-2
CDR3 length: 15
CDR3 DNA: TGTGCCAGCAGTGCCGGGACAGGGGGCGTCTATGGCTACACCTTC
CDR3 protein: CASSAGTGGVYGYTF

D gene: TRBD1
V gene: TRBV19
clone size: few
J gene: TRBJ1-5
CDR3 length: 15
CDR3 DNA: TGTGCCAGCTCAACCTCACAGGGGCCCAATCAGCCCCAGCATTTT
CDR3 protein: CASSTSQGPNQPQHF

D gene: -
V gene: TRBV7-2
clone size: -
J gene: TRBJ2-5
CDR3 length: 14
CDR3 DNA: TGTGCCAGCAGCTCCGGGCCCGTGATAGAGACCCAGTACTTC
CDR3 protein: CASSSGPVIETQYF

D gene: TRBD1
V gene: TRBV9
clone size: -
J gene: TRBJ2-3
CDR3 length: 15
CDR3 DNA: TGTGCCAGCAGCGTAGGCACAGGGGGCACAGATACGCAGTATTTT
CDR3 protein: CASSVGTGGTDTQYF

D gene: -
V gene: TRBV25-1
clone size: -
J gene: TRBJ2-5
CDR3 length: 12
CDR3 DNA: TGTGCCAGCAGTGTCCCCGGGGAGACCCAGTACTTC
CDR3 protein: CASSVPGETQYF